This is a list of T cell receptor beta chains from one sample in a study of cytotoxic CD8 clonotypes in ibrutinib-treated CLL. The method was immunoSEQ multiplex PCR; TCRdb's version includes in-frame clones alone and lacks a portion of them. This table holds some 200,000 clones, over 55% found once. The material was PBMCs, obtained after 24 months of ibrutinib treatment. The source is a human donor with chronic lymphocytic leukemia. CDR3s include the opening cysteine and the closing phenylalanine or tryptophan.

J gene | V gene | CDR3 protein
TRBJ1-1 | TRBV27 | CASSQYAKGDTEAFF
TRBJ2-7 | TRBV5-4 | CASSLAGRGTYEQYF
TRBJ2-5 | TRBV4-3 | CASSQDYKGTETQYF
TRBJ2-5 | TRBV6-6 | CASSKGQGGMQETQYF
TRBJ2-3 | TRBV10-3 | CAISESFGGSTDTQYF
TRBJ1-6 | TRBV7-2 | CASSLVYRGGNSPLHF
TRBJ2-1 | TRBV6-6 | CASRHPSGGVNEQFF
TRBJ1-2 | TRBV7-2 | CASSYWTGGNYGYTF
TRBJ2-5 | TRBV14 | CASSQEVGGRNQETQYF
TRBJ1-5 | TRBV11-3 | CASSLVWWPGIKPQHF
TRBJ1-4 | TRBV7-9 | CASTLTGEGEKLFF
TRBJ2-2 | TRBV4-1 | CASSQVLMGGTGELFF
TRBJ1-2 | TRBV2 | CASSTANYGYTF
TRBJ1-2 | TRBV5-1 | CASSLVGFGYTF
TRBJ1-4 | TRBV2 | CASSRSGGATNEKLFF
TRBJ2-1 | TRBV7-3 | CASSLRSSRISYNEQFF
TRBJ2-1 | TRBV18 | CASSPPVGFHEQFF
TRBJ2-2 | TRBV7-3 | CASSSGLITGELFF
TRBJ2-1 | TRBV7-2 | CASSSFNEQFF
TRBJ2-5 | TRBV5-8 | CASSFGLQETQYF
TRBJ1-5 | TRBV7-6 | CASSLDGPGINQPQHF
TRBJ1-2 | TRBV2 | CASSVAGDYGYTF
TRBJ2-1 | TRBV4-2 | CASSQALNSYNEQFF
TRBJ2-5 | TRBV5-1 | CASSLGEDRETQYF
TRBJ2-7 | TRBV19 | CASSIGGGLSSSSYEQYF
TRBJ2-5 | TRBV21-1 | CASSAQTGTREETQYF
TRBJ2-7 | TRBV5-6 | CASSLEFSWEGLYEQYF
TRBJ1-6 | TRBV7-2 | CASSWTGNNSPLHF
TRBJ1-1 | TRBV11-3 | CASSSGRMNTEAFF
TRBJ2-1 | TRBV4-3 | CASSQDLRTGGNEQFF
TRBJ2-1 | TRBV7-8 | CASSLVDRGVGEYNEQFF
TRBJ2-1 | TRBV7-2 | CASSLPALHEQFF
TRBJ2-3 | TRBV28 | CASSLADTQYF
TRBJ2-1 | TRBV7-9 | CASSDPVFSYNEQFF
TRBJ2-3 | TRBV9 | CASSVSGRSIDTQYF
TRBJ2-7 | TRBV7-8 | CASSRDRGRYEQYF
TRBJ2-3 | TRBV2 | CASSLGWGGTDTQYF
TRBJ1-5 | TRBV19 | CASTRTATSRNQPQHF
TRBJ2-2 | TRBV5-1 | CASSLRQGPNTGELFF
TRBJ2-7 | TRBV2 | CASRSGQPTLLYF
TRBJ2-5 | TRBV30 | CAWSRWGGGETQYF
TRBJ2-7 | TRBV5-1 | CASSLALAGKYEQYF
TRBJ2-2 | TRBV7-6 | CASSYGTSATGELFF
TRBJ2-7 | TRBV7-2 | CASSADSPRVYEQYF
TRBJ2-1 | TRBV11-2 | CASSLVRLSGNEQFF
TRBJ1-2 | TRBV28 | CASSLARVGYGYTF
TRBJ1-3 | TRBV19 | CASNSRTGRNTIYF
TRBJ1-3 | TRBV6-1 | CASSEIMVDTIYF
TRBJ1-2 | TRBV7-6 | CASSIGTGLYGYTF
TRBJ2-7 | TRBV27 | CASSWGRGYEQYF
TRBJ2-7 | TRBV14 | CASSQASPADFYEQYF
TRBJ1-2 | TRBV28 | CASIPPGQNYGYTF
TRBJ1-4 | TRBV30 | CAWSRDSGEKLFF
TRBJ2-7 | TRBV13 | CASSVSNGPSEQYF
TRBJ1-2 | TRBV27 | CASSSGNGYTF